Below are 3 T cell receptor beta chains sequenced from a single sample in a study of PD-L1 blockade in urothelial cancer. The repertoire was sequenced with immunoSEQ multiplex PCR; TCRdb's copy has only in-frame clones and lacks some. The sample shows about 130,000 clones, 86% of them seen only once. Time point noted: peripheral blood 6 weeks after treatment start. Sequencing was performed on PBMCs, taken around atezolizumab (anti-PD-L1) treatment. These receptor sequences come from a middle-aged man with urothelial cancer.

The chain carries TRBV7-3 and TRBJ2-1, with 9 bases identical to TRBD2. The ends lost 3 bases at V and 6 bases at J; junction bases unmatched: 3. Germline CDR1 is SGHTA and CDR2 is FQGTGA. This CDR3 has 14 residues. CDR3 loop: CASSLVAGVNEQFF. In DNA, the CDR3 is TGTGCCAGCAGCTTGGTAGCGGGGGTCAATGAGCAGTTCTTC.

The chain links TRBV18 to TRBJ2-7, with 9 bases lining up with TRBD1. Losses at the gene ends were 0 bases for V and 4 bases for J; bases not matched to a gene: 1. This CDR3 region has 14 residues. Germline CDR1 reads KGHSH; CDR2 reads LQKENI. CDR3 in DNA: TGTGCCAGCTCACCACCGGACAGGGGTTACGAGCAGTACTTC. Residues: CASSPPDRGYEQYF.

Of note for this clone: This sequence may be a read error, since a much larger clone differs from it by one base. This sample includes further DNA sequences coding for the same CDR3. The chain joins TRBV5-1 to TRBJ2-7; 7 positions agree with TRBD2. Germline V lookup: CDR1 SGHRS, CDR2 YFSETQ. The V and J ends lost 0 bases and 3 bases, in that order; junction bases with no gene match: 3. CDR3 length equals 14 residues. The CDR3 DNA sequence: TGCGCCAGCAGCTTGGGGGCGGGAGTCTACGAGCAGTACTTC. It yields the protein CASSLGAGVYEQYF. The entire variable domain, with the rest obtained from reference TRBV5-1 and TRBJ2-7, is as follows: KAGVTQTPRYLIKTRGQQVTLSCSPISGHRSVSWYQQTPGQGLQFLFEYFSETQRNKGNFPGRFSGRQFSNSRSEMNVSTLELGDSALYLCASSLGAGVYEQYFGPGTRLTVT.